These T cell receptor beta chains were read from a single sample in a study of blood T cell repertoires in COVID-19. Repertoires were generated with immunoSEQ multiplex PCR, while TCRdb's copy carries only in-frame clones and drops some. The sample gives 200,000 or so clones, roughly nine tenths of which show up once; 2.1% is in the top ten. The sample comprised peripheral blood. The receptors come from a man aged 65-85 years with active or convalescent COVID-19. CDR3s leave out the opening cysteine and the closing phenylalanine or tryptophan. The D gene is left open where the match is weak.

J: TRBJ2-3; V: TRBV19; D: NA; CDR3: ASSILPAGRSTDTQY
J: TRBJ2-6; V: TRBV5-6; D: TRBD2; CDR3: ASSLFTGGASGANVLT
J: TRBJ2-1; V: TRBV21-1; D: NA; CDR3: ASSTNPSGLDINEQF
J: TRBJ2-1; V: TRBV6-2/TRBV6-3; D: TRBD2; CDR3: ASSYFKLAGGHSNEQF
J: TRBJ1-2; V: TRBV6-2/TRBV6-3; D: TRBD1; CDR3: ASSPAGTGYGYGYT
J: TRBJ1-5; V: TRBV3-1/TRBV3-2; D: NA; CDR3: ASSQGSHQPQH
J: TRBJ1-4; V: TRBV6-5; D: NA; CDR3: ASSYSGSGNEKLF
J: TRBJ1-1; V: TRBV5-6; D: TRBD1; CDR3: ASRFGQANTEAF
J: TRBJ1-5; V: TRBV21-1; D: NA; CDR3: ASSQERESNQPQH
J: TRBJ1-1; V: TRBV6-2/TRBV6-3; D: NA; CDR3: ASSYRQRNTEAF
J: TRBJ1-1; V: TRBV19; D: NA; CDR3: ASSRQNTEAF
J: TRBJ2-2; V: TRBV10-3; D: TRBD2; CDR3: AIRAGGLSGELF
J: TRBJ2-3; V: TRBV18; D: NA; CDR3: ASSPLSPGLRTDTQY
J: TRBJ2-1; V: TRBV6-5; D: NA; CDR3: ASSYQGEQF
J: TRBJ2-3; V: TRBV2; D: TRBD1; CDR3: ASGPVQGAHGDTQY
J: TRBJ2-2; V: TRBV2; D: TRBD2; CDR3: ASRGGLVRTGELF
J: TRBJ1-1; V: TRBV4-1; D: NA; CDR3: ASSPRVSNTEAF
J: TRBJ1-4; V: TRBV15; D: TRBD1; CDR3: ATSRYRGRSEKLF
J: TRBJ1-6; V: TRBV2; D: NA; CDR3: ASESTGLNSPLH
J: TRBJ2-4; V: TRBV19; D: TRBD1; CDR3: ASSPGTVQY
J: TRBJ2-1; V: TRBV27; D: TRBD2; CDR3: ASRERGTYNEQF
J: TRBJ2-7; V: TRBV19; D: TRBD2; CDR3: ASSTLRLAGRSSYEQY
J: TRBJ2-1; V: TRBV24-1; D: NA; CDR3: ATSTQGSYNEQF
J: TRBJ2-7; V: TRBV18; D: NA; CDR3: ASSETRADEQY
J: TRBJ1-5; V: TRBV6-6; D: NA; CDR3: ASSYYDRLANQPQH
J: TRBJ2-3; V: TRBV5-5; D: NA; CDR3: ASSYSSTDTQY
J: TRBJ2-5; V: TRBV6-6; D: TRBD2; CDR3: ASSKGLAGGKETQY
J: TRBJ1-1; V: TRBV5-1; D: TRBD1; CDR3: ASSASTGGERAF
J: TRBJ1-2; V: TRBV6-1; D: TRBD1; CDR3: ASSQATGVKGYT
J: TRBJ1-4; V: TRBV5-4; D: NA; CDR3: ASSSGGNEKLF
J: TRBJ2-2; V: TRBV7-2; D: NA; CDR3: ASSLVHSMNTGELF
J: TRBJ2-7; V: TRBV5-1; D: NA; CDR3: ASSPGEATRQQY
J: TRBJ1-5; V: TRBV2; D: NA; CDR3: ASNGHYSNQPQH
J: TRBJ2-6; V: TRBV2; D: NA; CDR3: ASTSESGANVLT
J: TRBJ1-2; V: TRBV28; D: TRBD1; CDR3: ASSSLGQAHGYT
J: TRBJ2-7; V: TRBV6-1; D: TRBD2; CDR3: ASSEELAGAYEQY
J: TRBJ2-5; V: TRBV7-7; D: TRBD2; CDR3: ASSASGGAVETQY
J: TRBJ1-6; V: TRBV18; D: NA; CDR3: ASSPQGKVDNSPLH